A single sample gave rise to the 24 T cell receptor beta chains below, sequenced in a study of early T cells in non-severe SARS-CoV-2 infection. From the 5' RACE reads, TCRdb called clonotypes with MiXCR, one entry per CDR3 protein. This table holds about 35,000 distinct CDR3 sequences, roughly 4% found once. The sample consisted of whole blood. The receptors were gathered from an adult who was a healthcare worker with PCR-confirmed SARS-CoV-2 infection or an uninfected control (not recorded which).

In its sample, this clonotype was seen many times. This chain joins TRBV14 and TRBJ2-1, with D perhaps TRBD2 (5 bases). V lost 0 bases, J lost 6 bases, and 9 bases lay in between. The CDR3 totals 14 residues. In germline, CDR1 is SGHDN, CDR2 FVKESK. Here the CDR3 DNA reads TGTGCCAGCAGCCAAGATGGGGAGAGCAATGAGCAGTTCTTC. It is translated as CASSQDGESNEQFF.

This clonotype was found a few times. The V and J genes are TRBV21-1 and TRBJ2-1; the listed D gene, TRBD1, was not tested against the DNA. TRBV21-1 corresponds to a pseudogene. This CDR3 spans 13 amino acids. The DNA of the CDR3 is TGTGCCAGTCGGACAGTTTCCTACAATGAGCAGTTCTTC. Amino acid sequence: CASRTVSYNEQFF.

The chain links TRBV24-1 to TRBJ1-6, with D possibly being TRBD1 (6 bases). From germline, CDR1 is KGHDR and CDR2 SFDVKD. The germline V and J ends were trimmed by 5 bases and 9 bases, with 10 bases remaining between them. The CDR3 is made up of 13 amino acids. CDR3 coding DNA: TGTGCCACCAGTGCGACAGGAGGTTCACCCCTCCACTTT. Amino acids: CATSATGGSPLHF.

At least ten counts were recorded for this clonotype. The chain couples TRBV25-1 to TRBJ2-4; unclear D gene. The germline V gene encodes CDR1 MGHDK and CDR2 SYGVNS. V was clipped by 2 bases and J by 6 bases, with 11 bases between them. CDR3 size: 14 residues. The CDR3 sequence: CASSEVLQPNIQYF. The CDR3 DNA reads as TGTGCCAGCAGTGAAGTTTTGCAGCCAAACATTCAGTACTTC.

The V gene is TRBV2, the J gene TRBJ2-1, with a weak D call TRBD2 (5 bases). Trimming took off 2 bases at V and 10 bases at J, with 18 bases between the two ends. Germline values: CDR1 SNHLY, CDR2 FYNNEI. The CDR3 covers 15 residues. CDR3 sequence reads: CASSEFPGPPGEQFF. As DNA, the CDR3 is TGTGCCAGCAGTGAATTTCCAGGCCCCCCGGGGGAGCAGTTCTTC.

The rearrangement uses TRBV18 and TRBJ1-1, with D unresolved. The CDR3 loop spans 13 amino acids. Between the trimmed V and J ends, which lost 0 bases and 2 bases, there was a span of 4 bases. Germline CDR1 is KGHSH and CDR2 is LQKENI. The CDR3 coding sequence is TGTGCCAGCTCACCACCGGGTAACACTGAAGCTTTCTTT. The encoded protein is CASSPPGNTEAFF.

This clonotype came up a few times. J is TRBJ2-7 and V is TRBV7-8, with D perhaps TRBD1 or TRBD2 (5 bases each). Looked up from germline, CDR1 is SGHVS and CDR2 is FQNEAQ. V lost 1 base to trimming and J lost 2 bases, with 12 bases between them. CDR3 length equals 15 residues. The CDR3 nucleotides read TGTGCCAGCAGCTTAGGTGGGACCTACCCCTACGAGCAGTACTTC. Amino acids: CASSLGGTYPYEQYF.

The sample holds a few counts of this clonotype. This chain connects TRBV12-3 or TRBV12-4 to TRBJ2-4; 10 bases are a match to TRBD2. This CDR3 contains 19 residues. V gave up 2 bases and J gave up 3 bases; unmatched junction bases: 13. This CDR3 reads CASSLQSSGRATGKNIQYF. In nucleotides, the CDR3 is TGTGCCAGCAGTTTACAATCCAGCGGGAGGGCCACGGGCAAAAACATTCAGTACTTC.

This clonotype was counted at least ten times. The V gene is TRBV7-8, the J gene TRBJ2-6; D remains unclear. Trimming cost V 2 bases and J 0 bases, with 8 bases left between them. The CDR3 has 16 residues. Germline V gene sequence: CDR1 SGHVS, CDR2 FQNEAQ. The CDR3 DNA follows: TGTGCCAGCAGCTTATATGTTACCTCTGGGGCCAACGTCCTGACTTTC. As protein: CASSLYVTSGANVLTF.

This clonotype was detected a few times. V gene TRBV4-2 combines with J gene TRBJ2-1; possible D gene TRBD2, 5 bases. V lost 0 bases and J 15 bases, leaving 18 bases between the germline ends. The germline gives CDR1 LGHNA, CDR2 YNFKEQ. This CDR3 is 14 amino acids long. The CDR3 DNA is TGTGCCAGCAGCCAAGATCTGGGTGGCGGGCTCTGGTTCTTC. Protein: CASSQDLGGGLWFF.

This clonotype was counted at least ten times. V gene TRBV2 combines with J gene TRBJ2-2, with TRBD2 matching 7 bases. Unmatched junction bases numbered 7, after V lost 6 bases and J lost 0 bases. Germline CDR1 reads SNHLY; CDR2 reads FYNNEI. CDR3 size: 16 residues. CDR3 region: CASSDPSGPNTGELFF. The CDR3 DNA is TGTGCCAGCAGCGACCCTAGCGGACCGAACACCGGGGAGCTGTTTTTT.

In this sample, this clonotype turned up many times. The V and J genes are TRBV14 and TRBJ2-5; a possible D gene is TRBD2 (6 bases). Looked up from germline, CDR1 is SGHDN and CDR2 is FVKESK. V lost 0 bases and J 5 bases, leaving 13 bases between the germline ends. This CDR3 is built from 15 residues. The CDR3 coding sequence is TGTGCCAGCAGCCAAGATCATACTAGCTGGGAGACCCAGTACTTC. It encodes CASSQDHTSWETQYF. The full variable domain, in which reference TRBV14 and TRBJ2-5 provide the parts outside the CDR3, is EAGVTQFPSHSVIEKGQTVTLRCDPISGHDNLYWYRRVMGKEIKFLLHFVKESKQDESGMPNNRFLAERTGGTYSTLKVQPAELEDSGVYFCASSQDHTSWETQYFGPGTRLLVL.

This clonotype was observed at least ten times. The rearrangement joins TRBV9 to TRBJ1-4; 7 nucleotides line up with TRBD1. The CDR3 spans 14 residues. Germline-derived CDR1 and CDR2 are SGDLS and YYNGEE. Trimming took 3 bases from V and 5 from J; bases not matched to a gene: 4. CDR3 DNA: TGTGCCAGCAGCGCCAGGACAGGAAATGAAAAACTGTTTTTT. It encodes CASSARTGNEKLFF. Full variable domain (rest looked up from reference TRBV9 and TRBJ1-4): DSGVTQTPKHLITATGQRVTLRCSPRSGDLSVYWYQQSLDQGLQFLIQYYNGEERAKGNILERFSAQQFPDLHSELNLSSLELGDSALYFCASSARTGNEKLFFGSGTQLSVL.

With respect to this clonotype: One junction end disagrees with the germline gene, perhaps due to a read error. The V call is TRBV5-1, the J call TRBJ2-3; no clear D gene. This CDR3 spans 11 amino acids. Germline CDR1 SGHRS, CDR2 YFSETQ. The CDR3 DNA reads TGCGCCAGCAGCGATTTAGATATGCAGTATTTT. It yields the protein CASSDLDMQYF.

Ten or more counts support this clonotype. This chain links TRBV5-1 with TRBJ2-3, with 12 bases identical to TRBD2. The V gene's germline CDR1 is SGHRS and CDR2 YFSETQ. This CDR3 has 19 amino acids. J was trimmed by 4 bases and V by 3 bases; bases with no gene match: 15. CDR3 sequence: CASSSSIVGLAGGADTQYF. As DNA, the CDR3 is TGCGCCAGCAGCTCATCCATCGTTGGGCTAGCGGGAGGGGCAGATACGCAGTATTTT.

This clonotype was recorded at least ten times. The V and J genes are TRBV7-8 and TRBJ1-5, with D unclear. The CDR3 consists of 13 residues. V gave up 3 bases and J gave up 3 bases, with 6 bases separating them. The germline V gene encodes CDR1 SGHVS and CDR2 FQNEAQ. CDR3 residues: CASSFGFNQPQHF. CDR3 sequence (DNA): TGTGCCAGCAGCTTTGGGTTCAATCAGCCCCAGCATTTT.

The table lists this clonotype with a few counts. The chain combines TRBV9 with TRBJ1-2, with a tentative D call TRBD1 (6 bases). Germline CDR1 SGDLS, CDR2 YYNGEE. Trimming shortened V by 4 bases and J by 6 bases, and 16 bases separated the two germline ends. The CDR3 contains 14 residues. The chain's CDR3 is CASSTEQGPNGYTF. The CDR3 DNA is TGTGCCAGCAGCACAGAACAGGGCCCCAATGGCTACACCTTC.

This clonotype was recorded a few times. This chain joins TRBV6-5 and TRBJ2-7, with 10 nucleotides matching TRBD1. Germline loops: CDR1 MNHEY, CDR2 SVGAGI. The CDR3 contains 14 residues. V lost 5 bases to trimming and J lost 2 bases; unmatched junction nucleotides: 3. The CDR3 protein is CASSGQGGPYEQYF. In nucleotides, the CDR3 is TGTGCCAGCAGTGGACAGGGGGGGCCCTACGAGCAGTACTTC.

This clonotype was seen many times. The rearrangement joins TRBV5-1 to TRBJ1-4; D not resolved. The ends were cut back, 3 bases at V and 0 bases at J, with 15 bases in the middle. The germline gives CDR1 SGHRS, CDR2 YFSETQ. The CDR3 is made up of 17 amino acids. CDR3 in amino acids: CASSSSYPGATNEKLFF. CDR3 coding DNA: TGCGCCAGCAGCTCGAGTTACCCCGGTGCAACTAATGAAAAACTGTTTTTT.

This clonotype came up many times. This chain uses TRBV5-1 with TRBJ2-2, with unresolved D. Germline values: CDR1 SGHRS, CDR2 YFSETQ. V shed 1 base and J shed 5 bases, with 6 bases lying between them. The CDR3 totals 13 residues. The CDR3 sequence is CASSLRETGELFF. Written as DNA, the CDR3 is TGCGCCAGCAGCTTGAGAGAAACCGGGGAGCTGTTTTTT.

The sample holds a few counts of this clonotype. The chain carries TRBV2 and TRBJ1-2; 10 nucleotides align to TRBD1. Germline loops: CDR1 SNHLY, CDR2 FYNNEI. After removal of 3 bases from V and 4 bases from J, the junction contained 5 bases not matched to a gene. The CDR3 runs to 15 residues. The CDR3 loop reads CASSEGQGTFYGYTF. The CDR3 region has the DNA TGTGCCAGCAGTGAGGGACAGGGGACGTTCTATGGCTACACCTTC.

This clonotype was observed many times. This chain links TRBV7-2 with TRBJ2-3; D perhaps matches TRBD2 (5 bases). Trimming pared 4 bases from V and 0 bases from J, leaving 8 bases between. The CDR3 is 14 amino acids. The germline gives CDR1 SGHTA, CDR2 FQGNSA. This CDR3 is CASSWGASTDTQYF. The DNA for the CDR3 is TGTGCCAGCAGCTGGGGAGCTAGCACAGATACGCAGTATTTT.

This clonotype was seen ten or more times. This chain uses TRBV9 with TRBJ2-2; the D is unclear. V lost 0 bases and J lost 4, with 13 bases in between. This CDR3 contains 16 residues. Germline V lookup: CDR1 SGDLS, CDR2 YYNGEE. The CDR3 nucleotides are TGTGCCAGCAGCGTAGCTCTACTCTCCAGCACCGGGGAGCTGTTTTTT. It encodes CASSVALLSSTGELFF. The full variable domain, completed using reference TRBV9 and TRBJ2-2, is DSGVTQTPKHLITATGQRVTLRCSPRSGDLSVYWYQQSLDQGLQFLIQYYNGEERAKGNILERFSAQQFPDLHSELNLSSLELGDSALYFCASSVALLSSTGELFFGEGSRLTVL.

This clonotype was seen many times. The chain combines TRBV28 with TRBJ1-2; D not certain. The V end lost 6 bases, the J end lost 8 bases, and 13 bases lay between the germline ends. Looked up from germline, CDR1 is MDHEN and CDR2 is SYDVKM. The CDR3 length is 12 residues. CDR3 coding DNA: TGTGCCAGCAGCCATAATCCCGACGGCTACACCTTC. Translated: CASSHNPDGYTF.